This T cell receptor beta chain was sequenced during a study of long-term antiretroviral therapy in people with HIV. About the research overall: Collection of the earliest samples took place about a decade ahead of the 2015 immediate-ART recommendation. Findings and caveats of the study: An increase in diversity followed ART, yet levels stayed below transplant donor controls.

The CDR3 extends over 19 amino acids. Looked up from germline, CDR1 is ENHRY and CDR2 is SYGVKD. V was clipped by 6 bases and J by 5 bases; unmatched bases: 17. Regarding this clone: Antigen unknown.

Investigators performed immunoSEQ version v3.0 at survey level. Measured with immunoSEQ multiplex PCR; TCRdb has only the in-frame clones, and not every one. Of some 19,000 clones in the sample, more than 70% were seen once. The TCR sequence derives from a woman aged 45 to 65 with HIV. The starting material was unsorted PBMCs, obtained approximately 2.5 years after starting antiretroviral therapy. The rearrangement uses TRBV10-3 and TRBJ2-7, with 15 bases identical to TRBD2. The CDR3 nucleotides are TGTGCCATCAGGGGACTAGCGGGAGGAACGACAGCCGAATCGAACGAGCAGTACTTC. Translating it yields CAIRGLAGGTTAESNEQYF.